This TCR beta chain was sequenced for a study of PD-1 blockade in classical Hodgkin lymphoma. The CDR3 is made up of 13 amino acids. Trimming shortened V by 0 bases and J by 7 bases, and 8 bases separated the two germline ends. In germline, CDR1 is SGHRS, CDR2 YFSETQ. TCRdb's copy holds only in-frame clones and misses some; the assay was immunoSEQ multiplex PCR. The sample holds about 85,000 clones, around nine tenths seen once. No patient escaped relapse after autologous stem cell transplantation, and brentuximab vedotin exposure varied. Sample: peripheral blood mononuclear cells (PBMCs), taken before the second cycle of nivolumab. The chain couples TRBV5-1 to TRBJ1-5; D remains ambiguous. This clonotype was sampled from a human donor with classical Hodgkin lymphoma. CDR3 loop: CASSLVGYQPQHF. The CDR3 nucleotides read TGCGCCAGCAGCTTGGTTGGATACCAGCCCCAGCATTTT. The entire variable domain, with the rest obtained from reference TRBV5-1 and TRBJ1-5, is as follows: KAGVTQTPRYLIKTRGQQVTLSCSPISGHRSVSWYQQTPGQGLQFLFEYFSETQRNKGNFPGRFSGRQFSNSRSEMNVSTLELGDSALYLCASSLVGYQPQHFGDGTRLSIL.